A single sample gave rise to the 24 T cell receptor beta chains below, sequenced in a study of blood T cell repertoires in COVID-19. Profiling relied on immunoSEQ multiplex PCR, and the TCRdb table lists in-frame clones only, not all of them. Of 200,000 to 300,000 clones in the sample, around 87% were seen once. The sequenced material came from peripheral blood. Receptors originate from an older woman with COVID-19, enrolled during active disease.

Comment on this clone: Other nucleotide sequences from this sample produce the same CDR3. The CDR3 coding sequence is TGTGCCAGCTCACCCGAAGAGACCCAGTACTTC. Protein: CASSPEETQYF. The rearrangement uses TRBV18 and TRBJ2-5; the D is unclear. The CDR3 runs 11 residues. V was clipped by 3 bases and J by 3 bases, with 2 bases between them. Germline values: CDR1 KGHSH, CDR2 LQKENI.

V usage is TRBV28 and J usage is TRBJ2-7, with TRBD1 matching over 7 bases. V was pared by 6 bases and J by 9 bases, with 5 bases of the junction left unmatched. The CDR3 contains 11 residues. Germline loops: CDR1 MDHEN, CDR2 SYDVKM. In DNA form, the CDR3 reads TGTGCCAGCAGCTCCGGGACAGTGCAGTACTTC. Amino acid sequence: CASSSGTVQYF.

The chain is built from TRBV3-1 (or the pseudogene TRBV3-2) and TRBJ1-4; no definite D call. The CDR3 loop spans 13 amino acids. Germline V gives CDR1 LGHDT, CDR2 YNNKEL (reference sequence). Trimming removed 1 base from V and 8 bases from J, with 8 bases in between. The CDR3 DNA reads as TGTGCCAGCAGCCAAGTACTTTCGGAAAAACTGTTTTTT. Translation: CASSQVLSEKLFF.

This clone showed up just once. The chain joins TRBV6-5 to TRBJ2-4, with a weak D call TRBD2 (5 bases). The V end lost 2 bases, the J end lost 1 base, and 12 bases lay between the germline ends. Looked up from germline, CDR1 is MNHEY and CDR2 is SVGAGI. The CDR3 extends over 16 amino acids. The CDR3 region has the DNA TGTGCCAGCAGTTACAACGCCGGCGGGGCCAAAAACATTCAGTACTTC. It encodes CASSYNAGGAKNIQYF.

CDR3 sequence: CASRAEVYTEAFF. In DNA, the CDR3 is TGCGCCAGCAGGGCGGAGGTATACACTGAAGCTTTCTTT. This rearrangement joins TRBV4-1 to TRBJ1-1, with D unclear. V lost 6 bases and J 3 bases, leaving 11 bases between the germline ends. Germline assignment: CDR1 MGHRA and CDR2 YSYEKL. There are 13 residues in the CDR3.

This rearrangement joins TRBV10-3 to TRBJ2-7; TRBD2 aligns across 8 bases. This CDR3 region has 16 residues. Germline V CDR1 and CDR2: ENHRY, SYGVKD. The V gene end was trimmed by 2 bases and the J gene end by 2 bases; junction bases not matched to a gene: 8. The CDR3 spells CAISEAGLVSAYEQYF. The CDR3 bases are TGTGCCATCAGTGAGGCGGGACTAGTTTCCGCCTACGAGCAGTACTTC.

J is TRBJ1-6 and V is TRBV2; TRBD1 is a possible D gene (6 bases). Germline values: CDR1 SNHLY, CDR2 FYNNEI. Trimming pared 5 bases from V and 9 bases from J, leaving 14 bases between. This CDR3 is 14 amino acids long. The CDR3 coding sequence is TGTGCCAGCAGTCTAGGGGGAAGGATTTCACCCCTCCACTTT. This encodes CASSLGGRISPLHF.

CDR3 DNA sequence: TGTGCCAGCAGCTTAGAGTCAGGGGGCTATCAGCCCCAGCATTTT. It encodes CASSLESGGYQPQHF. The gene calls are TRBV7-2 and TRBJ1-5; the match to TRBD1 covers 8 bases. J lost 5 bases, V lost 1 base, and 4 bases had no gene match. The length of the CDR3 is 15 residues. CDR1 SGHTA and CDR2 FQGNSA come from the germline V gene.

This chain uses TRBV5-8 with TRBJ1-1, with D unresolved. Germline-derived CDR1 and CDR2 are SGHTS and YDEGEE. This CDR3 contains 14 residues. Trimming took off 0 bases at V and 1 base at J, with 7 bases between the two ends. CDR3 in amino acids: CASSLGAANTEAFF. CDR3 bases: TGTGCCAGCAGCTTGGGGGCAGCGAACACTGAAGCTTTCTTT.

V gene TRBV5-6 combines with J gene TRBJ1-2; D unclear. CDR1 is SGHDT and CDR2 is YYEEEE in the germline V gene. This CDR3 spans 13 amino acids. V dropped 0 bases and J dropped 8 bases, with 11 bases sitting between them. CDR3 coding DNA: TGTGCCAGCAGCTTGGTCCTCCCCGGGGGCTACACCTTC. Translating gives CASSLVLPGGYTF.

The V call is TRBV5-1, the J call TRBJ2-2; tentative D call: TRBD1 (5 bases). Per germline, CDR1 SGHRS and CDR2 YFSETQ. The V and J ends lost 4 bases and 2 bases respectively, with 18 bases between them. The CDR3 runs 17 residues. In DNA form, the CDR3 reads TGCGCCAGCAGCCGAGAGATAGACAGCCTTAACACCGGGGAGCTGTTTTTT. Its translation is CASSREIDSLNTGELFF.

This clone appeared a few times. The chain links TRBV13 to TRBJ2-2; 12 bases fit TRBD2. The CDR3 is 17 amino acids. The ends lost 2 bases at V and 6 bases at J; junction bases unmatched: 7. Germline V CDR1 and CDR2: PRHDT, FYEKMQ (reference sequence). The CDR3 coding sequence is TGTGCCAGCAGCTTATCCCCGACTAGCGGGAGTGCCGGGGAGCTGTTTTTT. The encoded protein is CASSLSPTSGSAGELFF.

This chain joins TRBV2 and TRBJ1-6; D perhaps matches TRBD1 (5 bases). In germline, CDR1 is SNHLY, CDR2 FYNNEI. The CDR3 is made up of 14 amino acids. Trimming removed 4 bases from V and 7 bases from J, with 11 bases in between. CDR3 bases: TGTGCCAGCAGTGGGCCAGGGATAAATTCACCCCTCCACTTT. It specifies CASSGPGINSPLHF.

The chain has TRBV7-3 and TRBJ1-1; TRBD1 agrees at 8 bases. Germline CDR1 reads SGHTA; CDR2 reads FQGTGA. The CDR3 totals 13 residues. After removal of 4 bases from V and 4 bases from J, the junction contained 2 bases not matched to a gene. The CDR3 bases are TGTGCCAGCAGCTCACAGGGGGTCACTGAAGCTTTCTTT. It encodes CASSSQGVTEAFF.

This clone is a singleton in its sample. J is TRBJ1-3 and V is TRBV27, with D perhaps matching TRBD1 (6 bases). Trimming pared 5 bases from V and 2 bases from J, leaving 10 bases between. Germline V gives CDR1 MNHEY, CDR2 SMNVEV (reference sequence). There are 14 residues in the CDR3. Here the CDR3 DNA reads TGTGCCAGCAGTCCAACAGGGACTGGAAACACCATATATTTT. This sequence encodes CASSPTGTGNTIYF.

This chain uses TRBV5-1 with TRBJ2-3; TRBD2 aligns across 14 bases. This CDR3 is built from 16 residues. V gave up 2 bases and J gave up 5 bases; unmatched junction bases: 4. Germline CDR1 and CDR2: SGHRS and YFSETQ. CDR3: CASSFGTSGRGDTQYF. In DNA form, the CDR3 reads TGCGCCAGCAGCTTCGGGACTAGCGGGAGAGGAGATACGCAGTATTTT.

This rearrangement joins TRBV29-1 to TRBJ2-1, with a possible D match to TRBD2 (6 bases). The CDR3 runs to 11 residues. The V and J ends lost 1 base and 16 bases respectively, with 14 bases between them. Per germline, CDR1 SQVTM and CDR2 ANQGSEA. The CDR3 loop reads CSVEVRRAQFF. DNA for the CDR3: TGCAGCGTTGAAGTAAGGAGGGCCCAATTCTTC.

The chain has TRBV28 and TRBJ1-2; tentatively, D is TRBD1 (6 bases). The V end was cut by 10 bases, the J end by 5 bases, with 14 bases between. Germline V CDR1 and CDR2: MDHEN, SYDVKM. The CDR3 contains 12 residues. The CDR3 reads CATRTEPYGYTF. In DNA form, the CDR3 reads TGTGCCACCCGGACAGAGCCTTATGGCTACACCTTC.

J is TRBJ1-2 and V is TRBV9; weak D call: TRBD1 (5 bases). The CDR3 spans 15 residues. V was shortened by 4 bases and J by 7 bases, with 20 bases between the two germline ends. Germline CDR1 is SGDLS and CDR2 is YYNGEE. The CDR3 sequence: CASSPLSSGAGGYTF. The CDR3 coding sequence is TGTGCCAGCAGCCCCCTGTCGAGCGGGGCCGGTGGCTACACCTTC.

The CDR3 loop reads CASSLGLAGGEQYF. The CDR3 bases are TGCGCCAGCAGCTTAGGACTAGCGGGAGGCGAGCAGTACTTC. The chain links TRBV5-1 to TRBJ2-7, with 14 bases that match TRBD2. J was trimmed by 6 bases and V by 2 bases; bases with no gene match: 1. CDR3 size: 14 residues. Germline V gene data show CDR1 as SGHRS and CDR2 as YFSETQ.

This clone was picked up a small number of times. The V gene is TRBV9, the J gene TRBJ2-1; tentative D call: TRBD2 (5 bases). Germline V gene data show CDR1 as SGDLS and CDR2 as YYNGEE. This CDR3 is 18 amino acids long. Trimming shortened V by 4 bases and J by 0 bases, and 20 bases separated the two germline ends. The CDR3 here is CASSPPSYPGSSYNEQFF. The CDR3 nucleotides read TGTGCCAGCAGCCCTCCGTCCTACCCGGGGAGCTCCTACAATGAGCAGTTCTTC.

The rearrangement links TRBV5-1 to TRBJ1-4; 7 bases agree with TRBD1. Germline trimming cut 3 bases from V and 0 bases from J; bases unmatched to any gene: 2. CDR3 length: 15 amino acids. The germline CDR1 and CDR2 sequences are SGHRS and YFSETQ. In DNA, the CDR3 is TGCGCCAGCAGCTCCCAGGGGGCAACTAATGAAAAACTGTTTTTT. Its protein is CASSSQGATNEKLFF.

This sequence joins TRBV19 and TRBJ2-5; TRBD1 matches at 10 bases. Germline loops: CDR1 LNHDA, CDR2 SQIVND (reference sequence). V lost 3 bases and J lost 5; bases outside the gene matches: 6. The CDR3 runs 15 residues. CDR3 bases: TGTGCCAGTAGTATCCTCGGGACAGGGGTTGAGACCCAGTACTTC. The encoded protein is CASSILGTGVETQYF.

The rearrangement links TRBV18 to TRBJ2-5; 7 nucleotides line up with TRBD1. The V and J ends lost 3 bases and 4 bases, in that order; junction bases with no gene match: 11. CDR1 KGHSH and CDR2 LQKENI come from the germline V gene. CDR3 length: 16 amino acids. CDR3 in DNA: TGTGCCAGCTCACCTCGTCGAGGGGGCGGAGGAGAGACCCAGTACTTC. The encoded protein is CASSPRRGGGGETQYF.